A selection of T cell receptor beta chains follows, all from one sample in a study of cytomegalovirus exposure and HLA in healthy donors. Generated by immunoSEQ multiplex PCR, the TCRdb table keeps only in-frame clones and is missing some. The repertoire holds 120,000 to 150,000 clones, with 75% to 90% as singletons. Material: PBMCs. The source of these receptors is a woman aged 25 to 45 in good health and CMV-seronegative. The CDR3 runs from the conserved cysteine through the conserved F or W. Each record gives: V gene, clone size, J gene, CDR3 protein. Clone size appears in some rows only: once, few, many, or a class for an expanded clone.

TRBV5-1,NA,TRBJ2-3,CASRSQPSRQGATDTQYF
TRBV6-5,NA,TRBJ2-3,CASSWDSRTSDTQYF
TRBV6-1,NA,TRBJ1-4,CASSEQGNGNEKLFF
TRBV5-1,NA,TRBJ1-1,CASSLGPGQGYTEAFF
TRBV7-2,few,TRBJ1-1,CASSFSGMNTEAFF
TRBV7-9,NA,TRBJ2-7,CASSFLGKQYF
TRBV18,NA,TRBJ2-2,CASSPGQGDTGELFF
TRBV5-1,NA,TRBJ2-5,CASSLLGSETQYF
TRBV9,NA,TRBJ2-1,CASSVGFRAGNEQFF
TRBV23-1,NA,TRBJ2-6,CASGEPRGASGANVLTF
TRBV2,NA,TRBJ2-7,CASREQGGPYEQYF
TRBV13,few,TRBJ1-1,CASSGQQGGTEAFF
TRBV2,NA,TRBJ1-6,CASCVQGGRDSPLHF
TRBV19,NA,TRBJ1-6,CASQGHWDSPLHF
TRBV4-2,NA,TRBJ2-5,CASSQAGGWQETQYF
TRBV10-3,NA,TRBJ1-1,CAISQGQGPRQAFF
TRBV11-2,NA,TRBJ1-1,CASSLARGNTEAFF
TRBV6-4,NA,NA,CASSDVGGRSEQYF
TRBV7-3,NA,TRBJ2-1,CASSKTSGRYNEQFF
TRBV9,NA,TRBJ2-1,CASSPGGTSVLEQFF
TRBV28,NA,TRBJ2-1,CASRDRGSYNEQFF
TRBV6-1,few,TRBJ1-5,CASSEFGGQGFQPQHF
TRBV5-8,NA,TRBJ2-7,CASSSSSGTGVYEQYF
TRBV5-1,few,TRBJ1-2,CASSLGHSTNYGYTF
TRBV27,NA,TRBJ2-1,CASSVTSGSSYNEQFF
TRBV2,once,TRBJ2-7,CASRRGQGAHEQYF
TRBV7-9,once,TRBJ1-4,CASSIPGQGNYEKLFF
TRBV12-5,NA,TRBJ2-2,CASGHRLTGTGPSLNTGELFF
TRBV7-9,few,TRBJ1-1,CASGRTGQNTEAFF
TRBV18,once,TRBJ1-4,CASSPDRGRGEKLFF
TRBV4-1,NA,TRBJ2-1,CASSQGLAGAYNEQFF
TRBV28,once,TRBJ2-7,CASSRKGVNRSYEQYF
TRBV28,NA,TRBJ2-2,CASSLALAGTGELFF
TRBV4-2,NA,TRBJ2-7,CASSHTAGAREQYF
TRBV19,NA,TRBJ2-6,CASSRMRGTGANVLTF
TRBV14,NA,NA,CASSQNYEQYF
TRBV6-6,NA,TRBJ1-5,CASSYLTGGNQPQHF
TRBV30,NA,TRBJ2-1,CAWSASRSNEQFF
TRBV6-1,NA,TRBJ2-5,CASSENRVGTQYF
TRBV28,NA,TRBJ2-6,CASSFRGLGANVLTF
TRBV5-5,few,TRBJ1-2,CASSPTGAYGYTF
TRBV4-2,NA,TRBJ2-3,CASSQVTSGRADTQYF
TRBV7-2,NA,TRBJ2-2,CASSRWNSGRVAGELFF
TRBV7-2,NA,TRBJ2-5,CASSLATGDQYF
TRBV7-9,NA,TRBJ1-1,CASSLVGPSEEAFF
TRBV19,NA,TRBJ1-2,CASSPIEGANYGYTF
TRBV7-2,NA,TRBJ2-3,CASSLARGTDTQYF
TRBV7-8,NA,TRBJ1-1,CASSLIQDSTEAFF
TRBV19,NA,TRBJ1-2,CASSTRQGWGYTF
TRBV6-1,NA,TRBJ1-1,CASSEAGQGDTEAFF
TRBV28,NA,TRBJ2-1,CASSFPTTGTSGRYEQFF
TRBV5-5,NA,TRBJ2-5,CASSWDREETQYF
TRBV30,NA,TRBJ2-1,CAWSAGTSGGHSYNEQFF
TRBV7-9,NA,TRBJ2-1,CASSLVLEGTEQFF
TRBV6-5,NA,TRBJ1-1,CASSERSNNEAFF
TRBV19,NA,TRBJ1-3,CASSPPGGATGNTIYF
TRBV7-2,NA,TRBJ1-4,CASSLGQVNEKLFF
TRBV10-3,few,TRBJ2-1,CAITPGQGWNNEQFF
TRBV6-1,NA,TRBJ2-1,CASSGLRDRADNEQFF